The rows below give T cell receptor beta chains drawn from one sample of a study of T cell responses to AZD1222 COVID-19 vaccine. Profiled with immunoSEQ multiplex PCR; TCRdb holds only in-frame clones, not every one. This table holds 120,000 or so clones, about 93% found once. Sequenced material: peripheral blood, taken 28 days after the second AZD1222 dose. These receptor sequences come from an adult who received the AZD1222 COVID-19 vaccine. Both conserved end residues are part of each CDR3. A D gene is named only where the DNA matches it firmly.

V gene: TRBV14; D gene: TRBD2; CDR3 protein: CASSPGTSGSNTGELFF
V gene: TRBV6-5; D gene: .; CDR3 protein: CASGLNSLPEAFF
V gene: TRBV7-2; D gene: .; CDR3 protein: CASSPRGYTNYEQYF
V gene: TRBV10-3; D gene: TRBD2; CDR3 protein: CATGLAGAGSYNEQFF
V gene: TRBV10-1; D gene: .; CDR3 protein: CASSEAGSRKETQYF
V gene: TRBV5-6; D gene: TRBD1; CDR3 protein: CASRSRWDSRVYSNQPQHF
V gene: TRBV7-3; D gene: TRBD2; CDR3 protein: CASSPSGRGETQYF
V gene: TRBV7-2; D gene: .; CDR3 protein: CASSLLGERRYF
V gene: TRBV27; D gene: TRBD1; CDR3 protein: CASSPGQGVTQYF
V gene: TRBV18; D gene: .; CDR3 protein: CASSEVTENTIYF
V gene: TRBV5-1; D gene: TRBD1; CDR3 protein: CASSLVGQGAISGANVLTF
V gene: TRBV9; D gene: TRBD2; CDR3 protein: CASSVVAGGPSDTQYF
V gene: TRBV27; D gene: TRBD1; CDR3 protein: CASSPLGTGGKGYTF